The rows below give T cell receptor beta chains drawn from one sample of a study of T cell responses to AZD1222 COVID-19 vaccine. Sequenced by immunoSEQ multiplex PCR; TCRdb stores in-frame clones only, minus some. The data contain some 140,000 clones, around 90% of them singletons. The sequencing here drew on peripheral blood, taken on day 0 of AZD1222 vaccination. The source of these receptors is an adult in good health. CDR3s include the opening cysteine and the closing phenylalanine or tryptophan. The order of the fields is J gene, D gene, clone size, V gene, CDR3 protein, CDR3 DNA. D genes are given only for firm matches. Size is stated for part of the rows, as once, few or many counts, or as a class when the clone is expanded.

TRBJ1-3	-	-	TRBV9	CASSVRNSGNTIYF	TGTGCCAGCAGCGTCCGAAATTCTGGAAACACCATATATTTT
TRBJ2-6	-	-	TRBV6-6	CASSYAGTGANVLTF	TGTGCCAGCAGTTACGCGGGGACCGGGGCCAACGTCCTGACTTTC
TRBJ1-4	-	-	TRBV6-5	CASSREKLFF	TGTGCCAGCAGTAGGGAAAAACTGTTTTTT
TRBJ1-2	-	-	TRBV2	CASRASAQIYGYTF	TGTGCCAGCAGGGCGTCCGCTCAAATTTATGGCTACACCTTC
TRBJ1-2	-	-	TRBV12-3/TRBV12-4	CASSLGDGSGYTF	TGTGCCAGCAGTTTAGGCGACGGGAGTGGCTACACCTTC
TRBJ1-5	-	-	TRBV7-3	CAPPAARYINQPQHF	TGTGCCCCGCCGGCGGCTAGGTATATTAATCAGCCCCAGCATTTT
TRBJ2-7	TRBD2	-	TRBV11-2	CASSLVVGGIEQYF	TGTGCCAGCAGCTTAGTGGTGGGGGGGATCGAGCAGTACTTC
TRBJ2-3	-	-	TRBV7-8	CASSLGSGRTDTQYF	TGTGCCAGCAGCTTAGGGTCAGGACGCACAGATACGCAGTATTTT
TRBJ2-1	TRBD2	-	TRBV3-1/TRBV3-2	CASRLWAGVHNEQFF	TGTGCCAGCAGACTGTGGGCGGGAGTGCACAATGAGCAGTTCTTC
TRBJ1-4	TRBD1	-	TRBV28	CASSFGSQGWEKLFF	TGTGCCAGCAGTTTCGGGTCACAGGGGTGGGAAAAACTGTTTTTT
TRBJ2-7	TRBD2	few	TRBV13	CASSWTSDSYEQYF	TGTGCCAGCAGCTGGACTAGCGACTCCTACGAGCAGTACTTC
TRBJ1-5	-	-	TRBV9	CASSVDLAASQPQHF	TGTGCCAGCAGCGTAGACTTAGCAGCAAGCCAGCCCCAGCATTTT
TRBJ2-7	TRBD1	-	TRBV5-1	CASSSGGVRYEQYF	TGCGCCAGCAGCTCAGGGGGCGTCAGGTACGAGCAGTACTTC
TRBJ1-6	TRBD1	few	TRBV28	CASTGTGTGLWWPLHF	TGTGCCAGCACTGGGACCGGGACAGGGCTTTGGTGGCCCCTCCACTTT
TRBJ2-7	TRBD1	-	TRBV5-6	CASRDRGGSKTGARSEQYF	TGTGCCAGCCGGGACAGGGGCGGGAGCAAGACGGGAGCACGGAGCGAGCAGTACTTC